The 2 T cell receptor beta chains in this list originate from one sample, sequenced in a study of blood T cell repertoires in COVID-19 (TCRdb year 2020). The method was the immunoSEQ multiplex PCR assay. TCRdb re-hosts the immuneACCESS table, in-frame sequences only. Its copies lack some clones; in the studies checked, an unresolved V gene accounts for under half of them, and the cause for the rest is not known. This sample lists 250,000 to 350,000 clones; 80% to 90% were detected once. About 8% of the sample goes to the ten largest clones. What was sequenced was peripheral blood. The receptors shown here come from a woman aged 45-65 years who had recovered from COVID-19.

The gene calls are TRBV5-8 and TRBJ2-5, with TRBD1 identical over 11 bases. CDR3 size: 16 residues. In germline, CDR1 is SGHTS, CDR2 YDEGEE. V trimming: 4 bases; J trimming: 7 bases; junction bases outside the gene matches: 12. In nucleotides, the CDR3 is TGTGCCAGCAGCCCAACCGGGACAGGGGGTCGGGGGACCCAGTACTTC. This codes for CASSPTGTGGRGTQYF.

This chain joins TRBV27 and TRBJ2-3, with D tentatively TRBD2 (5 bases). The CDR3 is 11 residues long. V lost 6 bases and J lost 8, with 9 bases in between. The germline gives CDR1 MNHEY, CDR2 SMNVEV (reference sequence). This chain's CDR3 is CASRIGSTQYF. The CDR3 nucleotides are TGTGCCAGCAGGATAGGGAGTACGCAGTATTTT.